These 10 T cell receptor beta chains originate from one sample sequenced in a study of blood T cell repertoires in COVID-19. Data came from immunoSEQ multiplex PCR; TCRdb stores just in-frame clones and leaves some out. The sample carries almost 200,000 clones, about 85% recorded once. What was sequenced was peripheral blood. These receptors were collected from a man aged 55-75 years with COVID-19, enrolled during active disease.

The chain employs TRBV10-1 and TRBJ1-1, with 8 positions matching TRBD1. J was trimmed by 5 bases and V by 2 bases; bases with no gene match: 7. Looked up from germline, CDR1 is WNHNN and CDR2 is SYGVQD (reference sequence). The CDR3 covers 15 residues. This chain's CDR3 is CASSEDGQGRTEAFF. The CDR3 bases are TGCGCCAGCAGTGAGGATGGACAGGGAAGGACTGAAGCTTTCTTT.

This chain uses TRBV4-2 with TRBJ2-7, with 11 bases fitting TRBD1. Germline V gene sequence: CDR1 LGHNA, CDR2 YNFKEQ. The CDR3 is made up of 15 amino acids. The J segment lost 5 bases and the V segment lost 2 bases, leaving 5 bases of the junction unmatched. The chain's CDR3 is CASSQWGQGEDEQYF. The CDR3 DNA follows: TGTGCCAGCAGCCAATGGGGACAGGGGGAGGACGAGCAGTACTTC.

With regard to this clone: Other DNA variants within this sample encode the same CDR3. V usage is TRBV3-1 (or the pseudogene TRBV3-2) and J usage is TRBJ1-5; the D is unclear. There are 15 residues in the CDR3. CDR1 and CDR2 (germline): LGHDT, YNNKEL (reference sequence). The germline V and J ends were trimmed by 1 base and 0 bases, with 7 bases remaining between them. CDR3 in DNA: TGTGCCAGCAGCCAAGGCAGTTATAGCAATCAGCCCCAGCATTTT. Translation: CASSQGSYSNQPQHF.

As for this clone: Different DNA sequences within this sample yield the same CDR3. The rearrangement uses TRBV3-1 (or the pseudogene TRBV3-2) and TRBJ2-3; unclear D gene. V lost 2 bases and J lost 1, with 4 bases in between. The germline V gene encodes CDR1 LGHDT and CDR2 YNNKEL (reference sequence). CDR3 size: 13 residues. CDR3 amino acids: CASSQRGTDTQYF. The CDR3, as DNA: TGTGCCAGCAGCCAACGGGGCACAGATACGCAGTATTTT.

This chain joins TRBV28 and TRBJ1-5; D might be TRBD1 (5 bases). Trimming removed 7 bases at V and 6 bases at J, with 13 bases between. This CDR3 is built from 13 residues. Germline CDR1 MDHEN, CDR2 SYDVKM. CDR3 sequence: CASIGRVGQPQHF. CDR3 DNA sequence: TGTGCCAGCATTGGCAGGGTGGGTCAGCCCCAGCATTTT.

The gene calls are TRBV9 and TRBJ2-2; D is unclear. The CDR3 consists of 12 residues. CDR1 is SGDLS, CDR2 YYNGEE, per germline. The germline V and J ends were trimmed by 4 bases and 6 bases, with 7 bases remaining between them. The CDR3 is CASSPPAGELFF. In nucleotides, the CDR3 is TGTGCCAGCAGCCCCCCGGCCGGGGAGCTGTTTTTT.

To note about this clone: The same CDR3 arises from other DNA sequences in this sample as well. The chain uses TRBV3-1 (or the pseudogene TRBV3-2) and TRBJ1-2; 7 bases fit TRBD1. Germline CDR1 and CDR2: LGHDT and YNNKEL (reference sequence). The CDR3 contains 14 residues. J gave up 7 bases and V 4 bases, and 9 bases lay outside the gene matches. The CDR3 DNA reads TGTGCCAGCAGCCCAGCAGGGGGTGATGGTGGCTACACCTTC. The encoded protein is CASSPAGGDGGYTF.

This sequence joins TRBV6-1 and TRBJ2-4; 7 bases are shared with TRBD1. The V and J ends lost 3 bases and 10 bases, in that order; junction bases with no gene match: 9. Germline CDR1 is MNHNS and CDR2 is SASEGT. The CDR3 is 14 amino acids. The CDR3 is CASSEPSGTVIQYF. The CDR3 nucleotides are TGTGCCAGCAGTGAGCCGTCCGGGACAGTAATTCAGTACTTC.

V and J are TRBV18 and TRBJ2-5; unclear D gene. Trimming removed 3 bases from V and 1 base from J, with 3 bases in between. The CDR3 has 12 amino acids. In germline, CDR1 is KGHSH, CDR2 LQKENI. This CDR3 is CASSPAQETQYF. CDR3 DNA: TGTGCCAGCTCACCGGCCCAAGAGACCCAGTACTTC.

A remark on this clone: The CDR3 end shows no conserved phenylalanine or tryptophan, and so a read error is likely. The DNA is omitted, as the CDR3 cannot be located on it reliably, and the CDR3 follows TCRdb's listing. The chain is built from TRBV2 and TRBJ2-3; whether TRBD2, the table's D call, matches the DNA was not checked. The length of the CDR3 is 13 amino acids, counting both ends. From germline, CDR1 is SNHLY and CDR2 FYNNEI. The CDR3: CASSEAVLAGHFG.